Each of the 16 T cell receptor beta chains below was sequenced from the same sample in a study. TCRdb fed the 5' RACE reads into MiXCR, producing one record per CDR3 protein. The profile shows 35,000 to 50,000 distinct CDR3 sequences, 30% of them singletons. Sequenced input: tumor-infiltrating memory CD4+ T cells sorted from the breast tumor. Subset reported: memory CD4+ T cells, CD4+CD45RO+CD25-. These receptors originate from a female donor with breast cancer.

In this sample, this clonotype turned up a few times. The rearrangement joins TRBV7-9 to TRBJ2-1, with TRBD2 matching 10 bases. This CDR3 has 14 residues. V lost 2 bases to trimming and J lost 7 bases; unmatched junction nucleotides: 2. The germline V gene has CDR1 SEHNR and CDR2 FQNEAQ (reference sequence). The CDR3 protein is CASSLLAGANEQFF. CDR3 in DNA: TGTGCCAGCAGCTTACTAGCGGGAGCTAATGAGCAGTTCTTC.

Concerning this clonotype itself: One junction end disagrees with the germline gene, perhaps due to a read error. CDR3 amino acids: CAGSLRRGMVETQYF. The DNA for the CDR3 is TGTGCCGGCAGCTTGCGCAGGGGGATGGTAGAGACCCAGTACTTC. The rearrangement uses TRBV5-4 and TRBJ2-5, with 7 bases identical to TRBD1. This CDR3 comprises 15 residues. From germline, CDR1 is SGHNT and CDR2 YYREEE (reference sequence).

The V gene is TRBV6-6, the J gene TRBJ2-3, with 11 positions matching TRBD1. The germline V gene has CDR1 MNHNY and CDR2 SVGAGI (reference sequence). V was clipped by 6 bases and J by 6 bases; unmatched bases: 17. The CDR3 covers 18 residues. The CDR3 here is CASRGQGGSAGEADTQYF. CDR3 DNA: TGTGCCAGCAGGGGACAGGGGGGATCCGCGGGAGAAGCTGATACGCAGTATTTT.

The table lists this clonotype with many counts. The chain uses TRBV4-1 and TRBJ2-5; 7 bases map to TRBD2. This CDR3 region has 15 residues. CDR1 MGHRA and CDR2 YSYEKL come from the germline V gene. V was clipped by 1 base and J by 1 base; unmatched bases: 3. DNA of the CDR3: TGCGCCAGCAGCCAAGGAGCGGGGATCCAAGAGACCCAGTACTTC. This sequence encodes CASSQGAGIQETQYF.

The V and J genes are TRBV7-2 and TRBJ1-1; D may be TRBD1 (5 bases). V gave up 5 bases and J gave up 1 base, with 8 bases separating them. Germline lookup yields CDR1 SGHTA and CDR2 FQGNSA. There are 13 residues in the CDR3. CDR3 sequence reads: CASSRDGNTEAFF. In nucleotides, the CDR3 is TGTGCCAGCAGCCGGGACGGGAACACTGAAGCTTTCTTT. Together with reference TRBV7-2 and TRBJ1-1, the CDR3 gives the full variable domain: GAGVSQSPSNKVTEKGKDVELRCDPISGHTALYWYRQSLGQGLEFLIYFQGNSAPDKSGLPSDRFSAERTGGSVSTLTIQRTQQEDSAVYLCASSRDGNTEAFFGQGTRLTVV.

The chain is built from TRBV11-2 and TRBJ2-1, with D perhaps given as TRBD1 or TRBD2 (5 bases each). The V end was cut by 2 bases, the J end by 3 bases, with 14 bases between. Germline-derived CDR1 and CDR2 are SGHAT and FQNNGV. The CDR3 totals 16 residues. The CDR3, as DNA: TGTGCCAGCAGCTTAAGCGGTCGGGACCTCTACAATGAGCAGTTCTTC. Encoded protein: CASSLSGRDLYNEQFF.

Only a few counts were recorded for this clonotype. The chain employs TRBV4-3 and TRBJ2-7, with D tentatively TRBD1 (5 bases). This CDR3 region has 13 residues. The germline gives CDR1 LGHNA, CDR2 YSLEER. The V gene lost 2 bases and the J gene lost 3 bases, with 8 bases spanning the gap. CDR3 residues: CASSQYQGYEQYF. The CDR3 DNA is TGCGCCAGCAGCCAATACCAGGGCTACGAGCAGTACTTC.

This clonotype appeared many times. The gene calls are TRBV6-1 and TRBJ2-2, with D possibly being TRBD2 (5 bases). In germline, CDR1 is MNHNS, CDR2 SASEGT. This CDR3 has 14 residues. CDR3 region: CAGGGGRSTGELFF. Written as DNA, the CDR3 is TGTGCAGGAGGAGGAGGCCGAAGCACCGGGGAGCTGTTTTTT.

This chain links TRBV11-2 with TRBJ2-2; TRBD2 is a possible D gene (5 bases). The germline V gene encodes CDR1 SGHAT and CDR2 FQNNGV. The CDR3 spans 14 residues. V dropped 6 bases and J dropped 0 bases, with 8 bases sitting between them. This chain's CDR3 is CASRRGPNTGELFF. CDR3 DNA sequence: TGTGCCAGCAGACGAGGGCCGAACACCGGGGAGCTGTTTTTT.

The chain employs TRBV6-2 or TRBV6-3 and TRBJ1-2; D is perhaps TRBD1 (6 bases). Germline lookup yields CDR1 MNHEY and CDR2 SVGEGT. The CDR3 runs to 12 residues. V lost 6 bases and J lost 10, with 15 bases in between. CDR3 protein: CASRGDAGDYTF. In DNA form, the CDR3 reads TGTGCCAGCAGGGGCGACGCAGGGGACTACACCTTC.

This clonotype was seen more than once but under ten times. The chain combines TRBV11-2 with TRBJ2-3, with 10 bases fitting TRBD2. The CDR3 is made up of 16 amino acids. The germline V gene encodes CDR1 SGHAT and CDR2 FQNNGV. V lost 1 base and J lost 4; bases outside the gene matches: 5. CDR3: CASSLAASGGSDTQYF. The CDR3 bases are TGTGCCAGCAGCTTAGCGGCTAGCGGGGGCTCAGATACGCAGTATTTT.

This clonotype was detected a few times. The CDR3, as DNA: TGTGCCAGCAGCCCGGGGGGACAGGGTACTTCACCCCTCCACTTT. Translating gives CASSPGGQGTSPLHF. The chain uses TRBV7-3 and TRBJ1-6, with 9 bases aligning to TRBD1. J was trimmed by 9 bases and V by 5 bases; bases with no gene match: 8. The length of the CDR3 is 15 residues. CDR1 is SGHTA and CDR2 is FQGTGA in the germline V gene.

The table lists this clonotype with many counts. J is TRBJ2-7 and V is TRBV20-1, with D perhaps matching TRBD2 (7 bases). The germline V gene encodes CDR1 DFQATT and CDR2 SNEGSKA (reference sequence). Trimming stripped 8 bases from V and 0 bases from J, with 20 bases between. The CDR3 is 15 residues long. CDR3 amino acids: CSLALGGGFSYEQYF. The CDR3 nucleotides are TGCAGTCTAGCTCTAGGCGGGGGCTTCTCCTACGAGCAGTACTTC.

This clonotype came up a few times. The chain joins TRBV20-1 to TRBJ2-1, with a weak D call TRBD2 (5 bases). CDR1 and CDR2 from the germline V gene are DFQATT and SNEGSKA (reference sequence). The V gene lost 3 bases and the J gene lost 2 bases, with 14 bases spanning the gap. The CDR3 sequence is 15 residues long. The CDR3: CSARGAGNTYNEQFF. The CDR3 bases are TGCAGTGCTAGGGGCGCGGGCAACACCTACAATGAGCAGTTCTTC.

J is TRBJ2-2 and V is TRBV7-3, with 8 bases fitting TRBD1. After removal of 4 bases from V and 7 bases from J, the junction contained 8 bases not matched to a gene. Germline CDR1 is SGHTA and CDR2 is FQGTGA. The CDR3 sequence is 15 residues long. In DNA form, the CDR3 reads TGTGCCAGCAGCTCAGGGACAGGAGGGGACGGGGAGCTGTTTTTT. It encodes CASSSGTGGDGELFF.

This clonotype was observed a handful of times. V is TRBV28 and J is TRBJ2-5; perhaps TRBD2 as D (5 bases). This CDR3 has 14 residues. V was trimmed by 5 bases and J by 0 bases, leaving 10 bases between them. Germline assignment: CDR1 MDHEN and CDR2 SYDVKM. CDR3 residues: CASSPKTNQETQYF. DNA of the CDR3: TGTGCCAGCAGTCCGAAGACTAACCAAGAGACCCAGTACTTC.